The subject of this entry is one T cell receptor (beta chain). The data are from a study of shared T cell receptors in the human thymus. Libraries were prepared by immunoSEQ multiplex PCR; TCRdb keeps only in-frame clonotypes and omits some of them. The sample lists hundreds of thousands of clones, around 78% occurring once. This CDR3 region has 20 residues. V lost 4 bases and J lost 1; bases outside the gene matches: 19. CDR1 is KGHSH, CDR2 LQKENI, per germline. The data were also submitted as part of a second study, on human thymus T cells. That study adds: Corrective surgery for congenital heart defects was being performed on the healthy Finnish infants who were the donors. The thymus was resected at corrective cardiac surgery. Within thymic and blood repertoires, V and J gene usage appeared to be biased. Related research has reported that thymic repertoires overlap highly among unrelated individuals.

J is TRBJ2-3 and V is TRBV18, with 8 nucleotides matching TRBD1. The material sequenced was thymocytes. The origin of this receptor is a boy under two years old with a congenital heart defect. For the CDR3, the DNA is TGTGCCAGCTCACTCCGACAGGGGCGATTCATATTCCAACGCACAGATACGCAGTATTTT. Amino acid sequence: CASSLRQGRFIFQRTDTQYF.